These 21 T cell receptor beta chains were sequenced from one sample in a study of blood T cell repertoires in COVID-19. Libraries were prepared by immunoSEQ multiplex PCR; TCRdb keeps only in-frame clonotypes and omits some of them. The sample includes about 170,000 clones, about 80% seen only once; the top ten take roughly 20%. The specimen sequenced was PBMCs or T cells enriched from blood (not recorded which). These receptors were taken from a woman aged 70 to 79 in a cohort exposed to, infected with or recovered from COVID-19 (not recorded which).

The chain recombines TRBV5-5 with TRBJ2-3; 13 positions agree with TRBD2. Per the germline V gene, CDR1 is SGHKS and CDR2 is YYEKEE (reference sequence). After removal of 0 bases from V and 1 base from J, the junction contained 5 bases not matched to a gene. The CDR3 runs 18 residues. CDR3 residues: CASSLGLAGGRGTDTQYF. The DNA for the CDR3 is TGTGCCAGCAGCTTGGGACTAGCGGGAGGTAGGGGCACAGATACGCAGTATTTT.

The rearrangement joins TRBV28 to TRBJ1-1, with 7 bases lining up with TRBD1. This CDR3 is built from 16 residues. The V gene end was trimmed by 7 bases and the J gene end by 2 bases; junction bases not matched to a gene: 13. Germline lookup yields CDR1 MDHEN and CDR2 SYDVKM. CDR3 in DNA: TGTGCCAGCATAGGGAATCTCGGACAGGTCAACACTGAAGCTTTCTTT. It encodes CASIGNLGQVNTEAFF. The full variable domain, completed using reference TRBV28 and TRBJ1-1, is DVKVTQSSRYLVKRTGEKVFLECVQDMDHENMFWYRQDPGLGLRLIYFSYDVKMKEKGDIPEGYSVSREKKERFSLILESASTNQTSMYLCASIGNLGQVNTEAFFGQGTRLTVV.

The chain has TRBV2 and TRBJ1-1; TRBD1 matches at 8 bases. The CDR3 is made up of 14 amino acids. The junction had 4 bases not matched to a gene; V was cut back by 6 bases and J by 1 base. CDR1 is SNHLY, CDR2 FYNNEI, per germline. In DNA, the CDR3 is TGTGCCAGCAGCCTCGGGACAGGGAACACTGAAGCTTTCTTT. It codes for CASSLGTGNTEAFF.

The CDR3 DNA reads as TGTGCCAGCTCACCAGTCCTACAGGGCAAGGGGGAGACCCAGTACTTC. This sequence encodes CASSPVLQGKGETQYF. The chain links TRBV18 to TRBJ2-5; TRBD1 is a possible D gene (6 bases). This CDR3 comprises 16 residues. Germline CDR1 and CDR2: KGHSH and LQKENI. The V gene lost 2 bases and the J gene lost 5 bases, with 18 bases spanning the gap.

The V and J genes are TRBV5-4 and TRBJ2-1; 9 positions agree with TRBD1. The CDR3 loop spans 16 amino acids. V gave up 4 bases and J gave up 7 bases; unmatched junction bases: 12. Germline CDR1 SGHNT, CDR2 YYREEE (reference sequence). DNA for the CDR3: TGTGCCAGCAGCGGCCCGGGACAGGGAGTTTTGAATGAGCAGTTCTTC. As protein: CASSGPGQGVLNEQFF.

This clone was found once. The genes are TRBV3-1 (or the pseudogene TRBV3-2) and TRBJ2-3, with 11 bases identical to TRBD2. V trimming: 2 bases; J trimming: 1 base; junction bases outside the gene matches: 11. This CDR3 spans 19 amino acids. Germline V gives CDR1 LGHDT, CDR2 YNNKEL (reference sequence). CDR3 sequence (DNA): TGTGCCAGCAGCCAAACCGGGACTAGCGGAGTGGGGGGCACAGATACGCAGTATTTT. It is translated as CASSQTGTSGVGGTDTQYF.

This sequence joins TRBV28 and TRBJ1-4, with D unresolved. Trimming took off 5 bases at V and 14 bases at J, with 18 bases between the two ends. Germline loops: CDR1 MDHEN, CDR2 SYDVKM. The CDR3 is made up of 13 amino acids. The CDR3 reads CASSPNQVLRLFF. DNA of the CDR3: TGTGCCAGCAGTCCAAACCAGGTTTTAAGGCTGTTTTTT.

The rearrangement joins TRBV4-1 to TRBJ2-1; 13 bases are a match to TRBD2. The V segment lost 2 bases and the J segment 6 bases; nucleotides outside the gene matches: 10. From germline, CDR1 is MGHRA and CDR2 YSYEKL. This CDR3 is 18 amino acids long. As DNA, the CDR3 is TGCGCCAGCAGCCAAAACCTCCGGGGACTAGCGGGACGCAATGAGCAGTTCTTC. Translated, it gives CASSQNLRGLAGRNEQFF.

The V call is TRBV4-2, the J call TRBJ2-7; D possibly corresponds to TRBD2 (6 bases). CDR3 length equals 13 residues. The germline V gene encodes CDR1 LGHNA and CDR2 YNFKEQ. V shed 1 base and J shed 9 bases, with 13 bases lying between them. DNA of the CDR3: TGTGCCAGCAGCCAAGGGGAGGCCGCGAGGCAGTACTTC. Its protein product is CASSQGEAARQYF.

This rearrangement joins TRBV2 to TRBJ1-2; 7 bases agree with TRBD1. The CDR3 runs to 13 residues. Trimming removed 8 bases from V and 8 bases from J; junction bases left unmatched: 11. Germline loops: CDR1 SNHLY, CDR2 FYNNEI. The CDR3 spells CASGNKARGGYTF. CDR3 DNA: TGTGCCAGCGGAAATAAAGCCAGGGGGGGCTACACCTTC. Full variable domain (missing parts from reference TRBV2 and TRBJ1-2): EPEVTQTPSHQVTQMGQEVILRCVPISNHLYFYWYRQILGQKVEFLVSFYNNEISEKSEIFDDQFSVERPDGSNFTLKIRSTKLEDSAMYFCASGNKARGGYTFGSGTRLTVV.

This sequence joins TRBV6-5 and TRBJ1-2; a possible D gene is TRBD1 (6 bases). With 6 bases removed from V and 8 bases from J, the gap between germline ends came to 16 bases. Germline V gene lookup returns CDR1 MNHEY and CDR2 SVGAGI. This CDR3 is built from 13 residues. The chain's CDR3 is CASSPGTSGGYTF. The CDR3 DNA reads as TGTGCCAGCAGCCCCGGGACATCGGGAGGCTACACCTTC.

The rearrangement links TRBV28 to TRBJ2-3, with a weak D call TRBD2 (7 bases). V lost 5 bases and J lost 2, with 8 bases in between. The V gene's germline CDR1 is MDHEN and CDR2 SYDVKM. The CDR3 totals 13 residues. CDR3 protein: CASSRGATDTQYF. In nucleotides, the CDR3 is TGTGCCAGCAGTCGGGGGGCCACAGATACGCAGTATTTT.

The chain carries TRBV5-1 and TRBJ2-7; TRBD1 aligns across 8 bases. The V and J ends lost 1 base and 4 bases, in that order; junction bases with no gene match: 16. Germline CDR1 reads SGHRS; CDR2 reads YFSETQ. CDR3 length equals 18 residues. DNA for the CDR3: TGCGCCAGCAGCTTGCCCTCTGGACAGGGTGCAAGGGCGTACGAGCAGTACTTC. It translates to CASSLPSGQGARAYEQYF.

CDR3 in DNA: TGCAGCTCCGGAGGCCAAGTGGATGGCTACACCTTC. Translation: CSSGGQVDGYTF. The gene calls are TRBV29-1 and TRBJ1-2; D unresolved. Germline loops: CDR1 SQVTM, CDR2 ANQGSEA. The CDR3 consists of 12 residues. V was pared by 8 bases and J by 6 bases, with 16 bases between.

The CDR3 DNA reads as TGTGCCAGCAGCTTACAACCATATAGCAATCAGCCCCAGCATTTT. Translating gives CASSLQPYSNQPQHF. The rearrangement joins TRBV5-5 to TRBJ1-5, with D uncertain. The germline gives CDR1 SGHKS, CDR2 YYEKEE (reference sequence). CDR3 length equals 15 residues. V shed 2 bases and J shed 0 bases, with 9 bases lying between them.

This chain joins TRBV4-1 and TRBJ2-5; the match to TRBD2 covers 7 bases. The CDR3 has 17 amino acids. The ends lost 4 bases at V and 2 bases at J; junction bases unmatched: 13. The germline V gene has CDR1 MGHRA and CDR2 YSYEKL. The CDR3 here is CASSRWGGRASQETQYF. The CDR3 DNA reads as TGCGCCAGCAGCCGTTGGGGGGGGAGAGCTTCACAAGAGACCCAGTACTTC.

The chain is built from TRBV15 and TRBJ1-3, with 8 bases lining up with TRBD1. With 1 base clipped from V and 7 bases from J, the junction kept 9 bases outside the gene matches. From germline, CDR1 is LNHNV and CDR2 YYDKDF (reference sequence). The CDR3 is made up of 16 amino acids. In nucleotides, the CDR3 is TGTGCCACCAGCAGAGTGACAGGGGCCCATAAGAACACCATATATTTT. It encodes CATSRVTGAHKNTIYF.

The gene calls are TRBV4-2 and TRBJ2-3, with D possibly matching TRBD2 (7 bases). Germline lookup yields CDR1 LGHNA and CDR2 YNFKEQ. Trimming removed 0 bases from V and 6 bases from J, with 19 bases in between. CDR3 length: 17 residues. This chain's CDR3 is CASSQDSSGRGADTQYF. The CDR3 DNA reads as TGTGCCAGCAGCCAAGATAGTAGCGGCCGGGGGGCCGATACGCAGTATTTT.

This clone was seen more than once but under ten times. The gene calls are TRBV7-2 and TRBJ2-7; D ambiguous. Trimming removed 1 base at V and 1 base at J, with 11 bases between. This CDR3 spans 15 amino acids. CDR1 and CDR2 (germline): SGHTA, FQGNSA. CDR3 in DNA: TGTGCCAGCAGCTTAGGGCTCATTCCGTCCTACGAGCAGTACTTC. It encodes CASSLGLIPSYEQYF.

The chain recombines TRBV5-1 with TRBJ1-4; 9 bases map to TRBD1. This CDR3 has 14 amino acids. Trimming removed 5 bases from V and 8 bases from J; junction bases left unmatched: 7. Germline V gene sequence: CDR1 SGHRS, CDR2 YFSETQ. CDR3 loop: CASSRTGDWEKLFF. DNA for the CDR3: TGCGCCAGCAGTCGGACAGGGGATTGGGAAAAACTGTTTTTT.

The V gene is TRBV10-2, the J gene TRBJ2-7; the match to TRBD2 covers 7 bases. The trim removed 4 bases at V and 5 bases at J, leaving 8 bases unmatched. This CDR3 contains 14 residues. Germline V gene data show CDR1 as WSHSY and CDR2 as SAAADI. CDR3 bases: TGCGCCAGCAGTGGGACTAGTCGAACAAACGAGCAGTACTTC. It specifies CASSGTSRTNEQYF.